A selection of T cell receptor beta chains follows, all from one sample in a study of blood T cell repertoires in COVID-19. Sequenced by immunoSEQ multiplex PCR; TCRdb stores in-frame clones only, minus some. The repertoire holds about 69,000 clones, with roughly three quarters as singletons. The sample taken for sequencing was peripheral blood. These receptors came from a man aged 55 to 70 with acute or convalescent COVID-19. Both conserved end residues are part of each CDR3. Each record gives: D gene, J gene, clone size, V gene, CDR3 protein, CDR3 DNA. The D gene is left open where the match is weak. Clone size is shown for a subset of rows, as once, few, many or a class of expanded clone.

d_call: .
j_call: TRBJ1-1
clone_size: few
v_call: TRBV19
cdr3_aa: CASNIGNRGFTEAFF
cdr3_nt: TGTGCCAGTAATATCGGGAACCGGGGTTTCACTGAAGCTTTCTTT

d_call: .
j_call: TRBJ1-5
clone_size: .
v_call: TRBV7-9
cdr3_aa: CASSLGGYSNQPQHF
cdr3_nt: TGTGCCAGCAGCCTTGGAGGCTATAGCAATCAGCCCCAGCATTTT

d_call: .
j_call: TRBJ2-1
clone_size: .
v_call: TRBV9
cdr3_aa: CASSVGSHGEQFF
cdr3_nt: TGTGCCAGCAGCGTAGGCTCTCACGGTGAGCAGTTCTTC

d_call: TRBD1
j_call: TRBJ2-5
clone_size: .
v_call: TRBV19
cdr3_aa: CASSVYRGRRETQYF
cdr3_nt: TGTGCCAGTAGTGTTTACAGGGGGCGTCGGGAGACCCAGTACTTC

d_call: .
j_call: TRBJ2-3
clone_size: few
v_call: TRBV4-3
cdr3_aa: CASSHTEDSRSQYF
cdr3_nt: TGCGCCAGCAGCCATACAGAGGACTCCCGCTCGCAGTATTTT

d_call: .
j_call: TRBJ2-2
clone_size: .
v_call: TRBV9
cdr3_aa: CASSVDQGRSTGELFF
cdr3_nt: TGTGCCAGCAGCGTAGATCAGGGTAGGAGTACCGGGGAGCTGTTTTTT

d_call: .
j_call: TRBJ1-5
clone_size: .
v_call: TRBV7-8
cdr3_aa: CASSLWGESNQPQHF
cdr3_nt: TGTGCCAGCAGCTTATGGGGGGAGAGCAATCAGCCCCAGCATTTT

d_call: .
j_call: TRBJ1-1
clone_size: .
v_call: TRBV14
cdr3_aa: CASSPNLGGQQAFF
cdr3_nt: TGTGCCAGCAGCCCAAACCTGGGTGGACAACAAGCTTTCTTT

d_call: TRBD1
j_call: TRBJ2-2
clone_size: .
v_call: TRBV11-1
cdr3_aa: CASSPQGVAGELFF
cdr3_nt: TGTGCCAGCAGCCCACAGGGGGTTGCCGGGGAGCTGTTTTTT

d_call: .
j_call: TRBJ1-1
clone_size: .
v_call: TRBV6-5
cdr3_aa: CASSRPVSTEAFF
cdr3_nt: TGTGCCAGCAGCCGCCCAGTAAGCACTGAAGCTTTCTTT

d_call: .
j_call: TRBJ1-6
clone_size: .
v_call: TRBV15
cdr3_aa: CATSRDPGSPLHF
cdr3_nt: TGTGCCACCAGCAGAGACCCAGGCTCGCCCCTCCACTTT

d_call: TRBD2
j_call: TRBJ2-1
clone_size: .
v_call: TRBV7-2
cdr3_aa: CASSLAGGNVHEQFF
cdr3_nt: TGTGCCAGCAGCCTAGCGGGGGGGAACGTCCATGAGCAGTTCTTC

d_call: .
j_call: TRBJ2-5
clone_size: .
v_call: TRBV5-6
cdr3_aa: CASSLGLPGETQYF
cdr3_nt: TGTGCCAGCAGTTTGGGACTCCCGGGTGAGACCCAGTACTTC

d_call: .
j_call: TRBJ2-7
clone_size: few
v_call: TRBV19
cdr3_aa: CASSILGGNSYEQYF
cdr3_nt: TGTGCCAGTAGTATCCTAGGGGGAAACTCCTACGAGCAGTACTTC

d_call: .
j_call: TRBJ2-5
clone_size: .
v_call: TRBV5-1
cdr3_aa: CASSLYGEETQYF
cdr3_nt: TGCGCCAGCAGCTTGTACGGTGAAGAGACCCAGTACTTC

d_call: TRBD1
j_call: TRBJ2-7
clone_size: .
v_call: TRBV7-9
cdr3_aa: CASSLTQGDTYEQYF
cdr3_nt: TGTGCCAGCAGCTTGACACAGGGGGACACCTACGAGCAGTACTTC

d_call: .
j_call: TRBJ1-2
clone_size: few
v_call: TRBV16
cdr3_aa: CASSLSGYGYTF
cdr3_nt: TGTGCCAGCAGCCTGAGCGGATATGGCTACACCTTC

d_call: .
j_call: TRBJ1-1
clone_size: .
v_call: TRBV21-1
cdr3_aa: CASRQGPNTEAFF
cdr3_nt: TGTGCCAGCAGACAGGGACCGAACACTGAAGCTTTCTTT

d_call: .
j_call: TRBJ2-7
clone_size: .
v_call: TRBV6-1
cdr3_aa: CASSDGRGQYEQYF
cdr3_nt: TGTGCCAGCAGTGACGGGAGGGGGCAATACGAGCAGTACTTC

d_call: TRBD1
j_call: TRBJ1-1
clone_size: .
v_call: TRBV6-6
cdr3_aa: CASSPRGQGTEAFF
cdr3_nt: TGTGCCAGCAGTCCGCGGGGACAGGGGACTGAAGCTTTCTTT

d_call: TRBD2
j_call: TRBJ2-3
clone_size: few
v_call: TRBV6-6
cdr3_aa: CASRGASGTDTQYF
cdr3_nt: TGTGCCAGCCGTGGAGCTAGCGGGACAGATACGCAGTATTTT

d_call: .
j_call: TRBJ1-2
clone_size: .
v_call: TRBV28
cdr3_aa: CASSLGGPANYGYTF
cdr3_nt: TGTGCCAGCAGTTTGGGGGGGCCTGCTAACTATGGCTACACCTTC